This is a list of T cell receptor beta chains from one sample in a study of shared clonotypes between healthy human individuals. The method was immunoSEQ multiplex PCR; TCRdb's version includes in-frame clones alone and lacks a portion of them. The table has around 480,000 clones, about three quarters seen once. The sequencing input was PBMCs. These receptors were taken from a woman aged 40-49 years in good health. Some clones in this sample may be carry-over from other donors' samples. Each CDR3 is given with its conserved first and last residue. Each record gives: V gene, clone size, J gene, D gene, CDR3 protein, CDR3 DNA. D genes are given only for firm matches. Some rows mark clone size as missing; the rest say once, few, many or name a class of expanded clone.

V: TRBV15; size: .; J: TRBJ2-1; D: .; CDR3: CATSRVREAWDYNEQFF; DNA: TGTGCCACCAGCAGAGTGAGAGAGGCGTGGGATTACAATGAGCAGTTCTTC
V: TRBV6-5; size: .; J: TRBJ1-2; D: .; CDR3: CASSYGGRDYGYTF; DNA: TGTGCCAGCAGTTACGGGGGGAGGGACTATGGCTACACCTTC
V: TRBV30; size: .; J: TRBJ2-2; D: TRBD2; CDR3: CAGQLAGGPGELFF; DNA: TGTGCCGGTCAACTAGCGGGAGGGCCCGGGGAGCTGTTTTTT
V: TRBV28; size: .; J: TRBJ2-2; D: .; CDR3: CASSFSRAGTGELFF; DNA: TGTGCCAGCAGTTTTAGTAGGGCCGGCACCGGGGAGCTGTTTTTT
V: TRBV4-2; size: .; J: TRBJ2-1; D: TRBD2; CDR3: CASSPGLAEYNEQFF; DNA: TGTGCCAGCAGCCCTGGACTAGCGGAATACAATGAGCAGTTCTTC
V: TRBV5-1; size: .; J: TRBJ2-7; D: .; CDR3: CASAEGSYEQYF; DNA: TGCGCCAGCGCCGAGGGCTCCTACGAGCAGTACTTC
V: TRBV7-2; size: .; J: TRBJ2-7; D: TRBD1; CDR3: CASSSPRATGNYEQYF; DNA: TGTGCCAGCAGCTCCCCCCGTGCGACAGGGAACTACGAGCAGTACTTC
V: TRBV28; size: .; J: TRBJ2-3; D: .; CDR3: CASRLPDRTDTQYF; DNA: TGTGCCAGCAGGCTACCGGACCGCACAGATACGCAGTATTTT
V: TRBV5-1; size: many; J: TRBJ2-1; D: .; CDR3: CASSLLARYNEQFF; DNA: TGCGCCAGCAGCTTGCTAGCGCGATACAATGAGCAGTTCTTC
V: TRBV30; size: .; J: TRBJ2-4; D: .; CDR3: CAWETSPAKNIQYF; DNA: TGTGCCTGGGAAACTTCCCCGGCCAAAAACATTCAGTACTTC
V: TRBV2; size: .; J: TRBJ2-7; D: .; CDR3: CASSEGARTPYEQYF; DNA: TGTGCCAGCAGTGAGGGGGCAAGGACTCCGTACGAGCAGTACTTC
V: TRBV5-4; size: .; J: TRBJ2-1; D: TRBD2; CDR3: CASSVWTSGSDEQFF; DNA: TGTGCCAGCAGTGTTTGGACTAGCGGGAGCGATGAGCAGTTCTTC
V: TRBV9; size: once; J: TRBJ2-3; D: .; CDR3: CASSVSVTDTQYF; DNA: TGTGCCAGCAGCGTATCGGTCACAGATACGCAGTATTTT
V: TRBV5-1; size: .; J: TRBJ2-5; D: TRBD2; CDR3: CASSLAGGWQETQYF; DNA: TGCGCCAGCAGCCTAGCGGGAGGATGGCAAGAGACCCAGTACTTC
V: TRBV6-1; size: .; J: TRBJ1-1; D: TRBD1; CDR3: CASTRQGVNTEAFF; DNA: TGTGCCAGCACCCGACAGGGGGTGAACACTGAAGCTTTCTTT
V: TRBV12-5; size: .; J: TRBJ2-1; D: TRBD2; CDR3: CASGSTSGSYNEQFF; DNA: TGTGCTAGTGGTTCGACTAGCGGCTCCTACAATGAGCAGTTCTTC
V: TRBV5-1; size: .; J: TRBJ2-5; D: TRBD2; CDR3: CASSSTSGSSETQYF; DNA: TGCGCCAGCAGCTCTACAAGCGGGAGTTCGGAGACCCAGTACTTC
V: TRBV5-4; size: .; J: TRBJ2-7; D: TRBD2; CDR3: CASSLSGTSYEQYF; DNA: TGTGCCAGCAGCCTCTCCGGGACTAGTTACGAGCAGTACTTC
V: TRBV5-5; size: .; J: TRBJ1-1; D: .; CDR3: CASSLAHFGPNTEAFF; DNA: TGTGCCAGCAGCTTGGCCCACTTTGGACCGAACACTGAAGCTTTCTTT
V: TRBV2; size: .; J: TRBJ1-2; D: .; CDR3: CASSPRMEGYTF; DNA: TGTGCCAGCAGTCCCCGAATGGAAGGCTACACCTTC
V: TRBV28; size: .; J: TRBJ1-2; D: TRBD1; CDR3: CASSQDRGDVYGYTF; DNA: TGTGCCAGCAGTCAGGACAGGGGCGACGTCTATGGCTACACCTTC
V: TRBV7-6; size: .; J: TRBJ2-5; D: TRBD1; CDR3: CASSTRHRGRDETQYF; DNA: TGTGCCAGCAGCACACGTCACAGGGGGCGGGATGAGACCCAGTACTTC
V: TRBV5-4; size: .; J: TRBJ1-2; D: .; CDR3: CASSQVPGAGYTF; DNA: TGTGCCAGCAGCCAAGTCCCAGGTGCTGGCTACACCTTC
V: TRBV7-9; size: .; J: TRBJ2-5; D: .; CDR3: CASSLAGAGETQYF; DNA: TGTGCCAGCAGCTTAGCGGGGGCCGGGGAGACCCAGTACTTC
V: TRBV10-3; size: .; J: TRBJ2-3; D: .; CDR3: CAISEALLIASGKDTQYF; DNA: TGTGCCATCAGCGAGGCCCTTCTTATTGCGTCGGGAAAAGATACGCAGTATTTT
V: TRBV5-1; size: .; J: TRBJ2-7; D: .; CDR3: CASSLAGANSYEQYF; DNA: TGCGCCAGCAGCTTAGCAGGTGCTAACTCCTACGAGCAGTACTTC
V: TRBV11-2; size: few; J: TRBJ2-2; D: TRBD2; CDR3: CASSSTWTSSTGELFF; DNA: TGTGCCAGCAGCTCAACCTGGACTAGCAGCACCGGGGAGCTGTTTTTT
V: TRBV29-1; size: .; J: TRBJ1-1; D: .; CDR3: CSVGVGTEAFF; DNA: TGCAGCGTAGGGGTTGGGACTGAAGCTTTCTTT
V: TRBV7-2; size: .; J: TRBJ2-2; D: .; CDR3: CASSLGNLGAKNTGELFF; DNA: TGTGCCAGCAGCTTAGGGAATCTAGGGGCAAAGAACACCGGGGAGCTGTTTTTT
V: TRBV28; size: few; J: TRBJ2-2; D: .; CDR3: CASSFTGRVGELFF; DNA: TGTGCCAGCAGTTTTACAGGCAGGGTCGGGGAGCTGTTTTTT
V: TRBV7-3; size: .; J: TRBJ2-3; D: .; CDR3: CASSPSGTAQRTQYF; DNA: TGTGCCAGCAGCCCAAGCGGGACAGCTCAACGTACGCAGTATTTT
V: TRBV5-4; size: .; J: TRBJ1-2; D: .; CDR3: CASTFPGSGAYGYTF; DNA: TGTGCCAGCACCTTTCCTGGGTCGGGAGCGTATGGCTACACCTTC
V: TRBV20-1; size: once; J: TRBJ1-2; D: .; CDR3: CSTIWTVSATF; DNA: TGCAGTACTATCTGGACCGTCTCGGCCACCTTC
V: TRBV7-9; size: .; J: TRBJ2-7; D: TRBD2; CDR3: CASSPGLAGGFYEQYF; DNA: TGTGCCAGCAGTCCGGGACTAGCGGGAGGGTTTTACGAGCAGTACTTC
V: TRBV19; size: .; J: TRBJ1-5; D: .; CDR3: CASSTPGLDEEPQHF; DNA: TGTGCCAGTAGTACCCCGGGACTTGACGAGGAGCCCCAGCATTTT
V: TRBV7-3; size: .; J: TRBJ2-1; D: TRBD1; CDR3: CASSSNPPGTGSINEQFF; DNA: TGTGCCAGCAGCTCAAATCCCCCCGGGACAGGGAGCATCAATGAGCAGTTCTTC
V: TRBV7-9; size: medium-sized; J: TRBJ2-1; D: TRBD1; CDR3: CASSLATTGEVDEQFF; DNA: TGTGCCAGCAGCTTAGCGACGACAGGGGAGGTCGATGAGCAGTTCTTC
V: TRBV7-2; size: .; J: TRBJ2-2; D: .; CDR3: CPYGPPGELFF; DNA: TGTCCTTATGGCCCTCCCGGGGAGCTGTTTTTT
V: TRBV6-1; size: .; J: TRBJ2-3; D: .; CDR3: CASSESRGQGTDTQYF; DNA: TGTGCCAGCAGTGAATCGCGGGGGCAAGGTACAGATACGCAGTATTTT
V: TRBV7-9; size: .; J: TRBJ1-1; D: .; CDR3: CASSLALTVTEAFF; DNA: TGTGCCAGCAGCTTAGCCCTGACCGTCACTGAAGCTTTCTTT
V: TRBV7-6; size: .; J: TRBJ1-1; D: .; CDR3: CASSSREGAEAFF; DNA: TGTGCCAGCAGCTCCCGAGAGGGCGCTGAAGCTTTCTTT
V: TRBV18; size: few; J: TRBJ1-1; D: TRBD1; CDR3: CASSQGDVDTEAFF; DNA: TGTGCCAGCTCCCAGGGGGACGTCGACACTGAAGCTTTCTTT
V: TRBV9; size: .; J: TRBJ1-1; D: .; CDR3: CASSVAQNTEAFF; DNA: TGTGCCAGCAGCGTAGCCCAGAACACTGAAGCTTTCTTT
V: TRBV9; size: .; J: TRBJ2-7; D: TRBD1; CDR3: CASSVDPGQGPLEQYF; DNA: TGTGCCAGCAGCGTAGACCCGGGACAGGGGCCCCTGGAGCAGTACTTC
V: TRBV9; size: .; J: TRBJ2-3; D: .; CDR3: CASSVPGTDTQYF; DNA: TGTGCCAGCAGCGTCCCCGGCACAGATACGCAGTATTTT
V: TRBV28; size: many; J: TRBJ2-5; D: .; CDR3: CASSFSLTQYF; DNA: TGTGCCAGCAGTTTTTCCCTTACCCAGTACTTC
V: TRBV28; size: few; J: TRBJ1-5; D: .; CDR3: CAIAGTNQPQHF; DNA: TGTGCCATTGCAGGGACCAATCAGCCCCAGCATTTT
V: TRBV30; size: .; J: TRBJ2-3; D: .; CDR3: CAWSVRAFTQYF; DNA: TGTGCCTGGAGTGTACGTGCCTTTACGCAGTATTTT
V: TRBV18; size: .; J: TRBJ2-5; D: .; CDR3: CASSPGSRGAREQYF; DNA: TGTGCCAGCTCACCTGGCAGTCGGGGGGCTAGGGAGCAGTACTTC
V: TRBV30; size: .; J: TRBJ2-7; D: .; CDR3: CAWSDGAPVDEQYF; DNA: TGTGCCTGGAGTGATGGGGCCCCTGTGGACGAGCAGTACTTC
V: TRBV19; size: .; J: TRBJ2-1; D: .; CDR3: CASSIGNANEQFF; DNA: TGTGCCAGTAGTATAGGTAATGCGAATGAGCAGTTCTTC
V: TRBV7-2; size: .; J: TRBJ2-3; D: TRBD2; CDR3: CASSSGLAFSDTQYF; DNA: TGTGCCAGCAGCTCGGGACTAGCGTTCTCAGATACGCAGTATTTT
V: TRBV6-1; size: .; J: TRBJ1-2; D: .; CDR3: CASSEVGDNYGYTF; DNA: TGTGCCAGCAGTGAAGTGGGAGATAACTATGGCTACACCTTC